The 30 T cell receptor beta chains given below trace back to one sample, sequenced in a study of T cell responses to AZD1222 COVID-19 vaccine. The assay was immunoSEQ multiplex PCR, and TCRdb's table has in-frame clones only and misses some. The sample shows around 140,000 clones, 90% to 95% of them seen only once. This specimen consisted of peripheral blood, obtained on day 0 of AZD1222 vaccination. The origin of the receptors is an adult in good health.

The sample holds a few counts of this clone. This chain links TRBV7-2 with TRBJ2-7, with D perhaps assigned TRBD1 or TRBD2 (7 bases each). V dropped 5 bases and J dropped 4 bases, with 18 bases sitting between them. CDR3 size: 15 residues. Looked up from germline, CDR1 is SGHTA and CDR2 is FQGNSA. The CDR3 DNA reads TGTGCCAGCAGCGAAGGGGGCGGGAGTCAATACGAGCAGTACTTC. Its protein product is CASSEGGGSQYEQYF.

V is TRBV30 and J is TRBJ2-3; 9 nucleotides align to TRBD2. Germline CDR1 is GTSNPN and CDR2 is SVGIG (reference sequence). V shed 1 base, J shed 2 bases, and the junction held 4 bases outside the gene matches. CDR3 length equals 15 residues. The CDR3 loop is CAWSGTSANTDTQYF. The DNA of the CDR3 is TGTGCCTGGAGTGGGACTAGCGCCAACACAGATACGCAGTATTTT.

The V call is TRBV9, the J call TRBJ2-1; D unclear. V was cut by 5 bases and J by 8 bases, with 14 bases left in between. CDR1 is SGDLS and CDR2 is YYNGEE in the germline V gene. The CDR3 has 13 amino acids. CDR3 region: CASSESYDHEQFF. In DNA, the CDR3 is TGTGCCAGCAGTGAATCTTACGATCATGAGCAGTTCTTC.

The chain recombines TRBV18 with TRBJ1-2; possibly TRBD1 for D (5 bases). The CDR3 totals 15 residues. Trimming cost V 0 bases and J 4 bases, with 12 bases left between them. CDR1 is KGHSH, CDR2 LQKENI, per germline. CDR3 DNA sequence: TGTGCCAGCTCACCACCGTGGGAGACAGCCTATGGCTACACCTTC. This sequence encodes CASSPPWETAYGYTF. Complete variable domain (other parts from reference TRBV18 and TRBJ1-2): NAGVMQNPRHLVRRRGQEARLRCSPMKGHSHVYWYRQLPEEGLKFMVYLQKENIIDESGMPKERFSAEFPKEGPSILRIQQVVRGDSAAYFCASSPPWETAYGYTFGSGTRLTVV.

The chain couples TRBV6-1 to TRBJ1-2, with D uncertain. The V gene lost 3 bases and the J gene lost 4 bases, with 15 bases spanning the gap. Germline CDR1 reads MNHNS; CDR2 reads SASEGT. The CDR3 has 15 amino acids. CDR3 residues: CASSEHLAEGYGYTF. The CDR3 DNA reads as TGTGCCAGCAGTGAGCACTTGGCAGAAGGCTATGGCTACACCTTC.

The gene calls are TRBV7-2 and TRBJ1-2, with D hard to call. Trimming cost V 0 bases and J 2 bases, with 10 bases left between them. Per the germline V gene, CDR1 is SGHTA and CDR2 is FQGNSA. This CDR3 spans 15 amino acids. The CDR3 coding sequence is TGTGCCAGCAGCTTAGCTGACACCGTAAACTATGGCTACACCTTC. Its protein is CASSLADTVNYGYTF.

The sample holds one count of this clone. The V call is TRBV19, the J call TRBJ1-3; maybe TRBD1 (5 bases). The V gene's germline CDR1 is LNHDA and CDR2 SQIVND (reference sequence). V was trimmed by 6 bases and J by 2 bases, leaving 14 bases between them. CDR3 length equals 15 residues. CDR3 bases: TGTGCCAGTAGCACCGTCCGGGGCCCTGGAAACACCATATATTTT. Its protein product is CASSTVRGPGNTIYF.

This clone came up a few times. The chain joins TRBV30 to TRBJ2-4; D is unclear. CDR1 is GTSNPN, CDR2 SVGIG, per germline (reference sequence). The CDR3 loop spans 15 amino acids. The V and J ends lost 6 bases and 0 bases respectively, with 15 bases between them. CDR3 sequence reads: CACRIDSLAKNIQYF. The CDR3, as DNA: TGTGCCTGCCGAATAGACTCGCTAGCCAAAAACATTCAGTACTTC.

The V call is TRBV19, the J call TRBJ1-1; 10 nucleotides match TRBD1. The CDR3 is made up of 14 amino acids. The V and J ends lost 7 bases and 7 bases, in that order; junction bases with no gene match: 9. Germline lookup yields CDR1 LNHDA and CDR2 SQIVND (reference sequence). The CDR3 is CASTALRTGGEAFF. CDR3 DNA sequence: TGTGCCAGTACCGCCCTTAGGACAGGGGGTGAAGCTTTCTTT.

The rearrangement joins TRBV5-1 to TRBJ2-3, with D unresolved. The CDR3 contains 15 residues. Trimming pared 4 bases from V and 8 bases from J, leaving 20 bases between. The germline CDR1 and CDR2 sequences are SGHRS and YFSETQ. CDR3 DNA: TGCGCCAGCAGCGCAGCCCGAGGAGTTGAGGTTACGCAGTATTTT. Amino acids: CASSAARGVEVTQYF.

V usage is TRBV15 and J usage is TRBJ1-4; D is uncertain. CDR1 is LNHNV and CDR2 is YYDKDF in the germline V gene (reference sequence). Between the trimmed V and J ends, which lost 0 bases and 7 bases, there was a span of 6 bases. The CDR3 runs 13 residues. The CDR3 reads CATSRDRSEKLFF. As DNA, the CDR3 is TGTGCCACCAGCAGAGATAGGTCTGAAAAACTGTTTTTT.

The chain carries TRBV4-3 and TRBJ1-4; 7 nucleotides match TRBD1. CDR1 and CDR2 from the germline V gene are LGHNA and YSLEER. Trimming removed 2 bases from V and 7 bases from J; junction bases left unmatched: 4. This CDR3 has 14 residues. Written as DNA, the CDR3 is TGCGCCAGCAGCCAAATAGGGGGCTCTGAAAAACTGTTTTTT. The encoded protein is CASSQIGGSEKLFF.

This chain connects TRBV4-3 to TRBJ2-2, with 10 bases that match TRBD2. The germline V gene encodes CDR1 LGHNA and CDR2 YSLEER. V shed 8 bases, J shed 4 bases, and the junction held 7 bases outside the gene matches. The CDR3 runs 15 residues. The CDR3 coding sequence is TGCGCCAGCCCGATTACTAGCGGGGTCACCGGGGAGCTGTTTTTT. It specifies CASPITSGVTGELFF.

V gene TRBV19 combines with J gene TRBJ1-1, with unresolved D. This CDR3 is built from 13 residues. Per germline, CDR1 LNHDA and CDR2 SQIVND (reference sequence). V was trimmed by 8 bases and J by 11 bases, leaving 21 bases between them. In DNA form, the CDR3 reads TGTGCCAGTTCCGGTGGGCAACAAGCTGGGGCTTTCTTT. It codes for CASSGGQQAGAFF.

The V and J genes are TRBV28 and TRBJ1-2, with TRBD1 as a possible D gene (6 bases). The CDR3 runs 16 residues. Germline V lookup: CDR1 MDHEN, CDR2 SYDVKM. V was pared by 3 bases and J by 0 bases, with 14 bases between. The CDR3 loop is CASSFQGNQANYGYTF. The CDR3 bases are TGTGCCAGCAGTTTTCAGGGGAACCAAGCTAACTATGGCTACACCTTC.

The chain couples TRBV4-2 to TRBJ1-6; D not resolved. CDR1 and CDR2 (germline): LGHNA, YNFKEQ. The CDR3 covers 15 residues. Trimming took 1 base from V and 3 from J, leaving 7 bases between them. The CDR3 here is CASSQGELYNSPLHF. The CDR3 DNA follows: TGTGCCAGCAGCCAAGGGGAGCTCTATAATTCACCCCTCCACTTT.

V gene TRBV5-6 combines with J gene TRBJ2-1; D ambiguous. Trimming stripped 2 bases from V and 5 bases from J, with 20 bases between. Germline V CDR1 and CDR2: SGHDT, YYEEEE. The CDR3 sequence is 17 residues long. The CDR3 DNA reads as TGTGCCAGCAGCTTCTCTTTCGCGGCCAACCTTGACAATGAGCAGTTCTTC. Protein product: CASSFSFAANLDNEQFF.

Only one count was recorded for this clone. The V gene is TRBV18, the J gene TRBJ2-7; TRBD1 aligns across 9 bases. The germline gives CDR1 KGHSH, CDR2 LQKENI. Germline trimming cut 1 base from V and 5 bases from J; bases unmatched to any gene: 9. The CDR3 loop spans 16 amino acids. The CDR3 DNA reads TGTGCCAGCTCACCACACGGGACAGGGTTATGGAACGAGCAGTACTTC. This gives the protein CASSPHGTGLWNEQYF. The full variable domain, rest sourced from reference TRBV18 and TRBJ2-7, is NAGVMQNPRHLVRRRGQEARLRCSPMKGHSHVYWYRQLPEEGLKFMVYLQKENIIDESGMPKERFSAEFPKEGPSILRIQQVVRGDSAAYFCASSPHGTGLWNEQYFGPGTRLTVT.

The genes are TRBV6-5 and TRBJ1-5; 8 nucleotides align to TRBD1. V trimming: 8 bases; J trimming: 2 bases; junction bases outside the gene matches: 2. The V gene's germline CDR1 is MNHEY and CDR2 SVGAGI. CDR3 length equals 13 residues. DNA for the CDR3: TGTGCCAGCGCGACAGGGGGCAATCAGCCCCAGCATTTT. The encoded protein is CASATGGNQPQHF.

This chain joins TRBV18 and TRBJ1-2; D not certain. Germline V lookup: CDR1 KGHSH, CDR2 LQKENI. V was trimmed by 2 bases and J by 5 bases, leaving 9 bases between them. The CDR3 totals 13 residues. The CDR3 here is CASSPEVLYGYTF. The CDR3, as DNA: TGTGCCAGCTCACCAGAGGTGTTATATGGCTACACCTTC.

The V and J genes are TRBV5-8 and TRBJ2-3; perhaps TRBD2 as D (7 bases). V lost 7 bases to trimming and J lost 0 bases, with 18 bases between them. Germline assignment: CDR1 SGHTS and CDR2 YDEGEE. The CDR3 is 16 residues long. CDR3 protein: CASAAGDIGSTDTQYF. CDR3 sequence (DNA): TGTGCCAGCGCCGCGGGGGACATCGGTAGCACAGATACGCAGTATTTT.

The chain recombines TRBV5-4 with TRBJ1-2; D is ambiguous. Germline assignment: CDR1 SGHNT and CDR2 YYREEE (reference sequence). The CDR3 sequence is 14 residues long. Deletions cut 4 bases from V and 6 bases from J, with 16 bases between. The CDR3 region has the DNA TGTGCCAGCAGCCCCCAAGGACGATTTCATGGCTACACCTTC. Amino acids: CASSPQGRFHGYTF.

This sequence joins TRBV30 and TRBJ2-7; D not certain. CDR1 is GTSNPN, CDR2 SVGIG, per germline (reference sequence). The CDR3 has 13 residues. The V end was cut by 0 bases, the J end by 2 bases, with 8 bases between. This CDR3 is CAWSVGSAYEQYF. The CDR3 bases are TGTGCCTGGAGTGTTGGGTCGGCCTACGAGCAGTACTTC.

This chain joins TRBV9 and TRBJ2-7; 8 bases align to TRBD1. This CDR3 spans 16 amino acids. Trimming removed 2 bases from V and 0 bases from J; junction bases left unmatched: 7. Germline V CDR1 and CDR2: SGDLS, YYNGEE. CDR3 in DNA: TGTGCCAGCAGCGTGTCACAGGGGGTGAGCTCCTACGAGCAGTACTTC. It codes for CASSVSQGVSSYEQYF. Based on the CDR3 plus reference TRBV9 and TRBJ2-7, the full variable domain is DSGVTQTPKHLITATGQRVTLRCSPRSGDLSVYWYQQSLDQGLQFLIQYYNGEERAKGNILERFSAQQFPDLHSELNLSSLELGDSALYFCASSVSQGVSSYEQYFGPGTRLTVT.

The chain is built from TRBV4-1 and TRBJ1-1; no reliable D call. V lost 1 base to trimming and J lost 1 base, with 7 bases between them. CDR1 and CDR2 from the germline V gene are MGHRA and YSYEKL. This CDR3 spans 14 amino acids. CDR3 bases: TGCGCCAGCAGCCAAGTATTTGGGAACACTGAAGCTTTCTTT. Translating it yields CASSQVFGNTEAFF.

The V gene is TRBV5-4, the J gene TRBJ1-6; 9 nucleotides line up with TRBD1. Germline V lookup: CDR1 SGHNT, CDR2 YYREEE (reference sequence). The CDR3 contains 14 residues. V lost 5 bases, J lost 7 bases, and 4 bases stayed unmatched. The CDR3 protein is CASRAQGANSPLHF. The CDR3, as DNA: TGTGCCAGCAGGGCACAGGGGGCAAATTCACCCCTCCACTTT.

This clone was seen a single time. The chain is built from TRBV7-9 and TRBJ1-2; D call uncertain. V shed 4 bases and J shed 11 bases, with 17 bases lying between them. CDR3 size: 13 residues. Germline V gives CDR1 SEHNR, CDR2 FQNEAQ (reference sequence). The CDR3 DNA reads TGTGCCAGCAGCTCCACCAATCGGGCATCATACACCTTC. Protein: CASSSTNRASYTF.

The rearrangement uses TRBV18 and TRBJ2-7; 9 positions match TRBD2. The CDR3 runs 16 residues. The junction had 8 bases not matched to a gene; V was cut back by 0 bases and J by 5 bases. The germline V gene encodes CDR1 KGHSH and CDR2 LQKENI. CDR3 region: CASSPPSVAGVDEQYF. The CDR3 nucleotides are TGTGCCAGCTCACCACCGTCGGTAGCGGGAGTTGACGAGCAGTACTTC. The full variable domain, with the rest looked up from reference TRBV18 and TRBJ2-7, is NAGVMQNPRHLVRRRGQEARLRCSPMKGHSHVYWYRQLPEEGLKFMVYLQKENIIDESGMPKERFSAEFPKEGPSILRIQQVVRGDSAAYFCASSPPSVAGVDEQYFGPGTRLTVT.

The rearrangement links TRBV6-5 to TRBJ1-5, with 9 positions matching TRBD1. The germline V gene has CDR1 MNHEY and CDR2 SVGAGI. CDR3 length equals 14 residues. V lost 4 bases to trimming and J lost 6 bases; unmatched junction nucleotides: 4. CDR3 amino acids: CASSSGTGLQPQHF. In DNA form, the CDR3 reads TGTGCCAGCAGTTCCGGGACAGGGCTTCAGCCCCAGCATTTT.

The J gene is TRBJ1-4, the V gene TRBV30; no clear D. V lost 2 bases and J 4 bases, leaving 8 bases between the germline ends. Per the germline V gene, CDR1 is GTSNPN and CDR2 is SVGIG (reference sequence). The CDR3 totals 13 residues. The CDR3 sequence is CAWSLVGNEKLFF. CDR3 coding DNA: TGTGCCTGGAGTTTGGTGGGTAATGAAAAACTGTTTTTT.